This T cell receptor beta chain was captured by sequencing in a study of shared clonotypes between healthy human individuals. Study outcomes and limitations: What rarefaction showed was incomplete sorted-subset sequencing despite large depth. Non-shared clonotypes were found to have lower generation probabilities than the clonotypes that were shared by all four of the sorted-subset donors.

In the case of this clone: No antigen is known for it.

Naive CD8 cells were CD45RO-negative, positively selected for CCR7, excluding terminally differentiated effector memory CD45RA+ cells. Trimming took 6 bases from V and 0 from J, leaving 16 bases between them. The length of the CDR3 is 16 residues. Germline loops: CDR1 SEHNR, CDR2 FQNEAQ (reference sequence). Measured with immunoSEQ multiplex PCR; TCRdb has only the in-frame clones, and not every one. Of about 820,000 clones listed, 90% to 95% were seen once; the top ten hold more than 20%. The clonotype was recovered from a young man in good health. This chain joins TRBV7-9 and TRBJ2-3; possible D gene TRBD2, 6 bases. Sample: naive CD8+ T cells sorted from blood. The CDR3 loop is CASRWTKVSSTDTQYF. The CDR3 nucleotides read TGTGCCAGCAGATGGACTAAAGTTTCTAGCACAGATACGCAGTATTTT.